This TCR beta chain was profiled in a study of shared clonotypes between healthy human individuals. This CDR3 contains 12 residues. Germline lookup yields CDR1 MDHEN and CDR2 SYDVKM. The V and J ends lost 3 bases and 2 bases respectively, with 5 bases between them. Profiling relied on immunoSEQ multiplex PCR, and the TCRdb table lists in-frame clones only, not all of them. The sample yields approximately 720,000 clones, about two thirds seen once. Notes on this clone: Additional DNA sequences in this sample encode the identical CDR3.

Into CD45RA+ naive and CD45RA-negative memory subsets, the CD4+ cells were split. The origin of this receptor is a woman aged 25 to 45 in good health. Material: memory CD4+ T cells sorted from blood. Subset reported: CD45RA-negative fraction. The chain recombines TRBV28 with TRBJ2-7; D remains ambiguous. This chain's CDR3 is CASSFGAYEQYF. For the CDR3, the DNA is TGTGCCAGCAGTTTCGGAGCCTACGAGCAGTACTTC.